This is a list of T cell receptor beta chains from one sample in a study of blood T cell repertoires in COVID-19. Profiling relied on immunoSEQ multiplex PCR, and the TCRdb table lists in-frame clones only, not all of them. The sample lists around 240,000 clones, approximately 81% occurring once. The sequenced sample consisted of peripheral blood. The source of these receptors is a man aged 35 to 55 with acute or convalescent COVID-19. CDR3s include the opening cysteine and the closing phenylalanine or tryptophan. The order of the fields is J gene, V gene, clone size, D gene, CDR3 protein, CDR3 DNA. D genes are given only for firm matches. Rows may omit the clone size; those that give it use once, few, many or a size class.

TRBJ2-4 TRBV1 NA NA CTSSQLEDRVRAKNIQYF TGCACCAGCAGCCAATTAGAGGACAGGGTCAGAGCCAAAAACATTCAGTACTTC
TRBJ2-7 TRBV7-2 NA NA CASSRGRGYEQYF TGTGCCAGCAGCCGAGGCCGGGGGTACGAGCAGTACTTC
TRBJ2-7 TRBV5-4 NA TRBD2 CASSLEPGGSYEQYF TGTGCCAGCAGCTTGGAACCGGGAGGTTCCTACGAGCAGTACTTC
TRBJ2-1 TRBV7-3 NA TRBD1 CASSLISMTGEKLHEQFF TGTGCCAGCAGCTTAATTTCCATGACAGGGGAAAAGTTACATGAGCAGTTCTTC
TRBJ1-2 TRBV5-1 once TRBD1 CASRPGQGVYGYTF TGCGCCAGCAGACCGGGACAGGGAGTCTATGGCTACACCTTC
TRBJ2-1 TRBV7-3 NA NA CASSGGSYNEQFF TGTGCCAGCAGCGGGGGGTCTTACAATGAGCAGTTCTTC
TRBJ2-1 TRBV18 NA TRBD2 CASSPIQGSGGAPNEQFF TGTGCCAGCTCACCAATTCAGGGAAGCGGGGGGGCCCCCAATGAGCAGTTCTTC
TRBJ1-1 TRBV6-2/TRBV6-3 NA NA CASSYSPSRRETEAFF TGTGCCAGCAGTTACTCTCCCTCTCGGAGGGAGACTGAAGCTTTCTTT
TRBJ1-5 TRBV5-4 NA NA CASSLEGADQPQHF TGTGCCAGCAGCTTGGAAGGGGCCGATCAGCCCCAGCATTTT
TRBJ1-1 TRBV7-9 NA TRBD1 CASSLAGQKQRAFF TGTGCCAGCAGCTTAGCGGGACAGAAGCAGCGGGCTTTCTTT
TRBJ2-6 TRBV5-6 NA NA CASSYRVPGANVLTF TGTGCCAGCAGTTACAGGGTACCTGGGGCCAACGTCCTGACTTTC
TRBJ2-5 TRBV13 NA TRBD1 CATQYRGWAQETQYF TGTGCCACCCAGTACAGGGGGTGGGCGCAAGAGACCCAGTACTTC